Sequencing of this TCR beta chain was carried out in a study of tumor-infiltrating lymphocytes in primary liver carcinoma. TCR beta cDNA came from roughly 550 ng total RNA, primed with a constant-region primer. Nested multiplex PCR, run for three rounds with slightly modified ARM-PCR, yielded TCR beta libraries. The two initial PCR rounds, about 9 cycles each, used TRBV1-TRBV30 forward and C-beta reverse primers. TCRdb called the multiplex PCR reads again in MiXCR, with one record for every CDR3 protein. The table includes roughly 78,000 distinct CDR3 sequences, 70% to 75% detected once. The CDR3 runs 17 residues. Germline-derived CDR1 and CDR2 are SGHAT and FQNNGV. A note on this clonotype: One end of the junction is discordant with germline, which a read error may explain.

From 20-30 mg of unsorted bulk tissue, DNA and RNA were co-extracted together. The genes are TRBV11-2 and TRBJ1-4; D possibly corresponds to TRBD1 (5 bases). This clonotype was sampled from a woman in her sixties or seventies with primary liver carcinoma and hepatitis B virus infection. The sequenced material came from liver tumor tissue from sampling region 4. Subset indicated: tumor region T4, right-lateral pole. The CDR3 DNA sequence: TGTGCCTGCAGCTTACAACGAGCAGGGCGAACTTATGAAAAACTGTTTTTT. Its translation is CACSLQRAGRTYEKLFF.